This T cell receptor (beta chain) comes out of a study of cytomegalovirus exposure and HLA in healthy donors. Study results and caveats: Immune exposure data for these donors was limited to CMV serostatus. Some V segments, including TRBV6-2 and TRBV6-3, were excluded as indistinguishable.

Germline V CDR1 and CDR2: SGHVS, FNYEAQ. Trimming removed 6 bases from V and 0 bases from J; junction bases left unmatched: 4. This CDR3 region has 15 residues. Vbeta (60) and Jbeta (13) primers were used in the PCR. Method: immunoSEQ multiplex PCR; TCRdb's copy keeps in-frame clones and lacks some. The sample lists approximately 80,000 clones, under 80% occurring once. This clone was recorded once. What it binds is not known. This TCR came from a man aged 30 to 39 in good health and CMV-seropositive. The sequencing sample was made of PBMCs. The chain employs TRBV7-6 and TRBJ2-2, with 7 bases aligning to TRBD1. Here the CDR3 reads CASRIDRANTGELFF. DNA of the CDR3: TGTGCCAGCAGGATTGACAGGGCGAACACCGGGGAGCTGTTTTTT.